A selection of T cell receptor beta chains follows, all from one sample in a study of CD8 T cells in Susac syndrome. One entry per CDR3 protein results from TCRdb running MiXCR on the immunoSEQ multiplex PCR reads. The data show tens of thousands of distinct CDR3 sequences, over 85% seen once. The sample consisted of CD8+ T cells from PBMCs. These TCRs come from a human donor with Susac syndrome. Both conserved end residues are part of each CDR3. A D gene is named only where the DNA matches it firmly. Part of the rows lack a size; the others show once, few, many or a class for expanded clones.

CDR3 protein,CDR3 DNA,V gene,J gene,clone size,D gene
CAWRRGGGTEAFF,TGTGCCTGGAGGCGTGGGGGAGGCACTGAAGCTTTCTTT,TRBV30,TRBJ1-1,once,NA
CASSIMGAVYGYTF,TGTGCCAGTAGTATAATGGGGGCTGTCTATGGCTACACCTTC,TRBV19,TRBJ1-2,NA,NA
CASSRNPLGSSGNTIYF,TGCGCCAGCAGCCGCAATCCCCTCGGGAGCTCTGGAAACACCATATATTTT,TRBV5-1,TRBJ1-3,once,NA
CASSLGHATGELFF,TGTGCCAGCAGTTTGGGGCACGCCACCGGGGAGCTGTTTTTT,TRBV12-3/TRBV12-4,TRBJ2-2,once,NA
CATSASEAGAFF,TGTGCCACCAGTGCGTCAGAAGCCGGGGCTTTCTTT,TRBV24-1,TRBJ1-1,NA,NA
CASSKPNSPLHF,TGTGCCAGCAGTAAACCTAATTCACCCCTCCACTTT,TRBV27,TRBJ1-6,once,NA
CASSLGASGTETQYF,TGTGCCAGCAGCTTAGGTGCTAGCGGGACGGAGACCCAGTACTTC,TRBV7-9,TRBJ2-5,NA,TRBD2
CASRRQNTGELFF,TGTGCCAGCCGAAGGCAGAACACCGGGGAGCTGTTTTTT,TRBV9,TRBJ2-2,NA,NA
CASSYPIQGDWEGYTF,TGTGCCAGCAGCTACCCTATTCAGGGCGATTGGGAAGGCTACACCTTC,TRBV5-5,TRBJ1-2,once,NA
CASSEFGGEGNQPQHF,TGTGCCAGCAGTGAATTCGGGGGGGAAGGCAATCAGCCCCAGCATTTT,TRBV25-1,TRBJ1-5,NA,NA
CASSATLDGYNEQFF,TGTGCCAGCAGTGCGACTCTGGACGGGTACAATGAGCAGTTCTTC,TRBV6-5,TRBJ2-1,NA,NA
CATSTSGTGNEQYF,TGTGCCACCAGCACCTCCGGGACAGGGAACGAGCAGTACTTC,TRBV15,TRBJ2-7,NA,TRBD1
CASSFPRLENQPQHF,TGTGCCAGCAGCTTCCCGCGACTAGAAAACCAGCCCCAGCATTTT,TRBV28,TRBJ1-5,NA,NA
CASIGGYEQYF,TGTGCCTCCATAGGGGGCTACGAGCAGTACTTC,TRBV27,TRBJ2-7,NA,NA
CASRSGWSNEKLFF,TGTGCCAGCAGGTCAGGGTGGAGTAATGAAAAACTGTTTTTT,TRBV2,TRBJ1-4,NA,NA
CSVEFTSGGKNIQYF,TGCAGCGTTGAATTTACTAGCGGGGGAAAAAACATTCAGTACTTC,TRBV29-1,TRBJ2-4,NA,TRBD2
CSVEDPLADTQYF,TGCAGCGTTGAAGATCCCCTTGCAGATACGCAGTATTTT,TRBV29-1,TRBJ2-3,NA,NA
CSVGRDTRTDTQYF,TGCAGCGTTGGTAGGGACACACGCACAGATACGCAGTATTTT,TRBV29-1,TRBJ2-3,NA,NA
CASSLGRTLTQETQYF,TGCGCCAGCAGCTTGGGGCGAACCCTAACCCAAGAGACCCAGTACTTC,TRBV5-1,TRBJ2-5,NA,NA
CATYERGESTDTQYF,TGTGCCACGTATGAGCGGGGGGAAAGCACAGATACGCAGTATTTT,TRBV4-2,TRBJ2-3,NA,TRBD2
CASSQSGTGRETQYF,TGTGCCAGCAGCCAATCCGGGACAGGTCGGGAGACCCAGTACTTC,TRBV13,TRBJ2-5,NA,TRBD1
CAWSGGKGSYNEQFF,TGTGCCTGGAGTGGAGGGAAGGGCTCCTACAATGAGCAGTTCTTC,TRBV30,TRBJ2-1,NA,NA
CATNPTSGRRNEQFF,TGTGCCACCAACCCTACTAGCGGGAGGCGGAATGAGCAGTTCTTC,TRBV28,TRBJ2-1,NA,TRBD2